This T cell receptor beta chain came from a study of blood T cell repertoires in COVID-19. At the level of the study: Nucleic acid was either cDNA or gDNA, and it came from T cells, B-cell-depleted T cells, or PBMCs.

The repertoire was sequenced with immunoSEQ multiplex PCR; TCRdb's copy has only in-frame clones and lacks some. The profile shows some 240,000 clones, roughly 80% of them singletons. V lost 1 base and J lost 4; bases outside the gene matches: 12. This CDR3 spans 20 amino acids. Germline V CDR1 and CDR2: SGHRS, YFSETQ. J is TRBJ1-6 and V is TRBV5-1; 12 bases align to TRBD1. Sequencing used peripheral blood. This sequence originates from a woman older than 75 with acute or convalescent COVID-19. CDR3 protein: CASSLSHRDRGLSYNSPLHF. CDR3 nucleotide sequence: TGCGCCAGCAGCTTGTCGCACCGGGACAGGGGGCTGTCATATAATTCACCCCTCCACTTT.